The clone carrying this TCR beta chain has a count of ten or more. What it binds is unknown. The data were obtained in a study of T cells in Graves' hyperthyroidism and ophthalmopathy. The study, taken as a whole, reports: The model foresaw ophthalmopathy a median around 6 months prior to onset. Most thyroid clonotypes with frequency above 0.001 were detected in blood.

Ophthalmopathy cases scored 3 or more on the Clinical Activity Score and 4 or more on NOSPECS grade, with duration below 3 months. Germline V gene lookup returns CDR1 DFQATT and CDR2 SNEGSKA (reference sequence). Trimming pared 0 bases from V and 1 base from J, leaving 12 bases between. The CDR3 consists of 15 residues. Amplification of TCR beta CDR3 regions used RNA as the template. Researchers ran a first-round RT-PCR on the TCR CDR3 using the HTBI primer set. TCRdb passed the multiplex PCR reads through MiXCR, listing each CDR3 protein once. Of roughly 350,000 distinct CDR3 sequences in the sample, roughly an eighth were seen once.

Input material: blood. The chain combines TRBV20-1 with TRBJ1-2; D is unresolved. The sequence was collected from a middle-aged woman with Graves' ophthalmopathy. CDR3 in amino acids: CSAREGSGINYGYTF. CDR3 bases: TGCAGTGCTAGAGAGGGATCCGGGATTAACTATGGCTACACCTTC.